This T cell receptor (beta chain) was obtained from a study of shared clonotypes between healthy human individuals. Looking at the study overall: A donor's plate count was three for CD4 naive and three for CD4 memory; CD8 naive had two and CD8 memory one. Study outcomes and limitations: Richness estimates generally favored naive over memory subsets.

Each of the donors was a healthy adult who was HIV-negative and had not had a recent acute infection or vaccination. This table comes from immunoSEQ multiplex PCR, and its TCRdb copy is limited to in-frame clones, with some not included. The repertoire holds approximately 2,000,000 clones, with approximately 90% as singletons. Germline V gene sequence: CDR1 SGHRS, CDR2 YFSETQ. Trimming took 3 bases from V and 1 from J, leaving 11 bases between them. CDR3 size: 15 residues. Details on this clone: Its antigen is unknown.

The sample taken for sequencing was naive CD4+ T cells from PBMCs. Specified subset: CD45RA+ positively selected. V and J are TRBV5-1 and TRBJ1-3, with a possible D match to TRBD1 (5 bases). The receptor was isolated from a young man in good health. Some clones in this sample may be carry-over from other donors' samples. The chain's CDR3 is CASSSAQGSGNTIYF. In DNA form, the CDR3 reads TGCGCCAGCAGCTCGGCTCAGGGATCTGGAAACACCATATATTTT.